These T cell receptor beta chains were read from a single sample in a study of cytomegalovirus exposure and HLA in healthy donors. Repertoires were generated with immunoSEQ multiplex PCR, while TCRdb's copy carries only in-frame clones and drops some. Among 100,000 or so clones, 76% were seen once, and the ten largest hold roughly 4%. The sequenced sample consisted of PBMCs. The receptor set was obtained from a man aged 35-49 years in good health and CMV-seronegative. Each CDR3 is given with its conserved first and last residue. The D gene is left open where the match is weak. Clone size appears in some rows only: once, few, many, or a class for an expanded clone.

D: .; size: .; J: TRBJ1-5; V: TRBV7-2; DNA: TGTGCCAGCACCTCAGGGACTTTCAATCAGCCCCAGCATTTT; CDR3: CASTSGTFNQPQHF
D: .; size: .; J: TRBJ1-1; V: TRBV30; DNA: TGTGCCTGGAGTGTATCAGGATTCACTGAAGCTTTCTTT; CDR3: CAWSVSGFTEAFF
D: TRBD1; size: .; J: TRBJ1-1; V: TRBV7-9; DNA: TGTGCCAGCAGCATTGACAGGGAGACTGAAGCTTTCTTT; CDR3: CASSIDRETEAFF
D: .; size: few; J: TRBJ2-3; V: TRBV28; DNA: TGTGCCAGCAGTTTAACTCGGTTCTGGTATTTT; CDR3: CASSLTRFWYF
D: .; size: .; J: TRBJ2-4; V: TRBV2; DNA: TGTGCCAGCAGTGGGAGGGTTAGTAACATTCAGTACTTC; CDR3: CASSGRVSNIQYF
D: .; size: .; J: TRBJ1-1; V: TRBV5-1; DNA: TGCGCCAGCAGCCCCAGCTTCGGGGGTACGAACACTGAAGCTTTCTTT; CDR3: CASSPSFGGTNTEAFF
D: .; size: once; J: TRBJ1-3; V: TRBV6-1; DNA: TGTGCCAGCCAGGCAGCCGGAGGCTCTGGAAACACCATATATTTT; CDR3: CASQAAGGSGNTIYF
D: .; size: .; J: TRBJ1-2; V: TRBV11-2; DNA: TGTGCCAGCAGCCCAATCCAGGGATCAGGCTATGGCTACACCTTC; CDR3: CASSPIQGSGYGYTF
D: TRBD2; size: .; J: TRBJ2-3; V: TRBV15; DNA: TGTGCCACCAGCAGAGCTCGGGGGGGGTCCACAGATACGCAGTATTTT; CDR3: CATSRARGGSTDTQYF
D: TRBD2; size: .; J: TRBJ2-3; V: TRBV7-2; DNA: TGTGCCAGCAGCTTGAAGCGGGGGGGCCTTCGCACAGATACGCAGTATTTT; CDR3: CASSLKRGGLRTDTQYF
D: .; size: .; J: TRBJ1-5; V: TRBV30; DNA: TGTGCCTGGAGTCCAGATTATAGCAATCAGCCCCAGCATTTT; CDR3: CAWSPDYSNQPQHF
D: .; size: .; J: TRBJ1-2; V: TRBV14; DNA: TGTGCCAGCAGCCAAGCCCTGGGGCTGGACTATGGCTACACCTTC; CDR3: CASSQALGLDYGYTF
D: .; size: .; J: TRBJ1-1; V: TRBV10-3; DNA: TGTGCCATCATTTCCGACAACAGGGTTGAAGCTTTCTTT; CDR3: CAIISDNRVEAFF
D: .; size: .; J: TRBJ2-7; V: TRBV21-1; DNA: TGTGCCAGCAGCAAAGGGCGGGCAGGAACCTACGAGCAGTACTTC; CDR3: CASSKGRAGTYEQYF
D: TRBD1; size: .; J: TRBJ1-1; V: TRBV6-1; DNA: TGTGCCACCACGACAGGGTCAACCCGGAACACTGAAGCTTTCTTT; CDR3: CATTTGSTRNTEAFF
D: TRBD1; size: few; J: TRBJ1-2; V: TRBV4-3; DNA: TGCGCCAGCAGCCAACGGACAGGGGACTATGGCTACACCTTC; CDR3: CASSQRTGDYGYTF
D: TRBD1; size: .; J: TRBJ2-5; V: TRBV14; DNA: TGTGCCAGCAGCCCTTGGACAGGGGGTGAAGAGACCCAGTACTTC; CDR3: CASSPWTGGEETQYF
D: TRBD1; size: .; J: TRBJ1-5; V: TRBV19; DNA: TGTGCCAGTAGTAGGACCTCAGACAGGGAGCAGCCCCAGCATTTT; CDR3: CASSRTSDREQPQHF
D: TRBD1; size: .; J: TRBJ1-1; V: TRBV5-1; DNA: TGCGCCAGCAGCTTCTCCGGGACAGGGGTGGACACTGAAGCTTTCTTT; CDR3: CASSFSGTGVDTEAFF
D: .; size: .; J: TRBJ1-1; V: TRBV18; DNA: TGTGCCAGCTCACCCCCAGGGGACACTGAAGCTTTCTTT; CDR3: CASSPPGDTEAFF
D: .; size: .; J: TRBJ1-2; V: TRBV6-1; DNA: TGTGCCAGCAGTCCCGATTTTGACACCAACTATGGCTACACCTTC; CDR3: CASSPDFDTNYGYTF
D: TRBD2; size: few; J: TRBJ2-6; V: TRBV7-6; DNA: TGTGCCAGCAGCCTAGCGGGGCCCGGGGCCAACGTCCTGACTTTC; CDR3: CASSLAGPGANVLTF
D: TRBD1; size: .; J: TRBJ2-2; V: TRBV30; DNA: TGTGCCTGGACTCCCGGGACAGGGGGTCCGGGGGAGCTGTTTTTT; CDR3: CAWTPGTGGPGELFF
D: .; size: .; J: TRBJ2-1; V: TRBV2; DNA: TGTGCCAGCAGTGATCCGGGTGAGCAGTTCTTC; CDR3: CASSDPGEQFF
D: .; size: once; J: TRBJ2-7; V: TRBV21-1; DNA: TGTGCCAGCAGCAAAGAAATCCGCCGCCGGGACAGGGTCGAGCAGTACTTC; CDR3: CASSKEIRRRDRVEQYF
D: .; size: once; J: TRBJ1-2; V: TRBV10-1; DNA: TGCGCCAGCAGTGATAAGCCAGGGGATGAGTATGGCTACACCTTC; CDR3: CASSDKPGDEYGYTF
D: .; size: .; J: TRBJ1-1; V: TRBV30; DNA: TGTGCCTGGACCCAGGATAGGAACACTGAAGCTTTCTTT; CDR3: CAWTQDRNTEAFF
D: .; size: .; J: TRBJ2-7; V: TRBV27; DNA: TGTGCCAGCAGTCATCAAGGGGGAGTCAACTACGAGCAGTACTTC; CDR3: CASSHQGGVNYEQYF
D: TRBD2; size: few; J: TRBJ2-3; V: TRBV28; DNA: TGTGCCAGCAGTCGAACTAGCGGGGCCTTAATTGGTACGCAGTATTTT; CDR3: CASSRTSGALIGTQYF
D: TRBD1; size: .; J: TRBJ2-6; V: TRBV5-4; DNA: TGTGCCAGCAGCCCAGGACAGGTTCCCGTCTCTGGGGCCAACGTCCTGACTTTC; CDR3: CASSPGQVPVSGANVLTF
D: TRBD1; size: .; J: TRBJ1-2; V: TRBV5-1; DNA: TGCGCCAGCAGCGCCCGACAGGGGACCATATATGGCTACACCTTC; CDR3: CASSARQGTIYGYTF
D: TRBD1; size: once; J: TRBJ1-6; V: TRBV7-8; DNA: TGTGCCAGCAGGTTACAGGGGACCGGGGCTTCACCCCTCCACTTT; CDR3: CASRLQGTGASPLHF
D: TRBD1; size: .; J: TRBJ1-6; V: TRBV30; DNA: TGTGCCTGGGACAGGGCTAATTCACCCCTCCACTTT; CDR3: CAWDRANSPLHF
D: TRBD1; size: few; J: TRBJ1-2; V: TRBV2; DNA: TGTGCCAGGGGACAGAATGGTCCCCTATATGGCTACACCTTC; CDR3: CARGQNGPLYGYTF
D: TRBD1; size: .; J: TRBJ2-5; V: TRBV4-2; DNA: TGTGCCAGCAGCCACGGACAGGGTTTGGGGGAGCAGTACTTC; CDR3: CASSHGQGLGEQYF